This T cell receptor beta chain was retrieved from a study of T cell responses to AZD1222 COVID-19 vaccine. At the level of the study: Analysis merged second doses at about 4 or about 12 weeks. General study results and limits: Spike was spanned by vaccine-associated CD4 TCRs, which were dominant at 160-218 and 743-854. Females outnumbered males among donors, who were mostly white British; clonal diversity was possibly underestimated. Two doses of AZD1222 preceded a rise in Spike-specific TCR breadth and depth.

The assay was immunoSEQ multiplex PCR, and TCRdb's table has in-frame clones only and misses some. The sample includes about 100,000 clones, about four fifths of them seen just once. This clone was observed a handful of times. Antigen specificity is unknown. Trimming left V 0 bases short and J 5 bases short, with 16 bases between. The germline CDR1 and CDR2 sequences are MNHEY and SMNVEV (reference sequence). This CDR3 is 16 amino acids long. The receptor was isolated from an adult in good health. The sample was peripheral blood, taken on day 0 of AZD1222 vaccination. The V gene is TRBV27, the J gene TRBJ1-1; D gene ambiguous. This CDR3 is CASSLSTVGGWTEAFF. The CDR3 DNA reads TGTGCCAGCAGTTTATCCACAGTGGGTGGGTGGACTGAAGCTTTCTTT.